This TCR beta chain was sequenced for a study of blood T cell repertoires in COVID-19. For the study at large: Both acute and convalescent COVID-19 samples were obtained from the United States, Italy and Spain. PBMCs, B-cell-depleted T cells, or T cells provided the cDNA or gDNA that made up the material.

Measured with immunoSEQ multiplex PCR; TCRdb has only the in-frame clones, and not every one. This table holds approximately 150,000 clones, roughly 80% found once. Germline V gene lookup returns CDR1 MNHNS and CDR2 SASEGT. This CDR3 is 14 amino acids long. The trim removed 2 bases at V and 7 bases at J, leaving 6 bases unmatched. The sample consisted of peripheral blood. The chain is built from TRBV6-1 and TRBJ1-2, with 8 positions matching TRBD1. This clonotype was sampled from a woman of 80 years or more with acute or convalescent COVID-19. For the CDR3, the DNA is TGTGCCAGCAGTGAACGGACAGGGAGGTTTGGCTACACCTTC. Amino acids: CASSERTGRFGYTF.